The clone carrying this T cell receptor beta chain was seen once. This sample was taken from a study of blood T cells in healthy people across ages. The CDR3 is 16 amino acids. Trimming shortened V by 3 bases and J by 1 base, and 16 bases separated the two germline ends. From germline, CDR1 is DFQATT and CDR2 SNEGSKA (reference sequence). Staff drew roughly 10 milliliters of peripheral blood from each donor. A second PCR of roughly 7 to 11 cycles used a sample-barcoded 5' primer and a J-beta primer mix. TCRdb fed the 5' RACE reads into MiXCR, producing one record per CDR3 protein. The top ten hold over 15% of the sample, which has about 780,000 distinct CDR3 sequences, around 50% seen once.

The chain has TRBV20-1 and TRBJ1-5; D not certain. The sequenced sample consisted of blood. The TCR originated in a man aged 80 or over in good health. For the CDR3, the DNA is TGCAGTGCTAGTAGGAGGGCCCCCCAGAGCAATCAGCCCCAGCATTTT. Protein: CSASRRAPQSNQPQHF.